These 6 T cell receptor beta chains originate from one sample sequenced in a study of somatic mutations in cytotoxic T cells in rheumatoid arthritis. Some clones are missing from TCRdb's copy, which holds only in-frame ones; the method was immunoSEQ multiplex PCR. The sample holds approximately 14,000 clones; under 95% are singletons and the top ten take about a sixth. Sequencing input: CD4+ T cells sorted from blood. All receptors derive from a man in his 70s with rheumatoid arthritis.

CDR3 region: CASSDLPSGRKTGELFF. The CDR3 nucleotides are TGTGCCAGCAGTGATCTTCCTAGCGGGAGGAAAACCGGGGAGCTGTTTTTT. This rearrangement joins TRBV6-1 to TRBJ2-2, with TRBD2 matching 11 bases. The V gene's germline CDR1 is MNHNS and CDR2 SASEGT. Germline trimming cut 3 bases from V and 5 bases from J; bases unmatched to any gene: 8. The CDR3 spans 17 residues.

This clone was seen just once. The rearrangement links TRBV7-9 to TRBJ1-2; no clear D. Germline CDR1 and CDR2: SEHNR and FQNEAQ (reference sequence). This CDR3 has 14 residues. V was shortened by 5 bases and J by 4 bases, with 14 bases between the two germline ends. The CDR3 protein is CASSRADPSYGYTF. In DNA, the CDR3 is TGTGCCAGCAGCCGCGCGGATCCATCCTATGGCTACACCTTC.

This clone was picked up a small number of times. This sequence joins TRBV6-5 and TRBJ2-7; 11 bases match TRBD2. Trimming took 5 bases from V and 4 from J; bases not matched to a gene: 7. This CDR3 has 15 amino acids. CDR1 MNHEY and CDR2 SVGAGI come from the germline V gene. The CDR3: CASSNSLAGGYEQYF. The CDR3 nucleotides read TGTGCCAGCAGTAACAGTCTAGCGGGAGGTTACGAGCAGTACTTC.

The chain has TRBV6-5 and TRBJ1-1, with no clear D. The CDR3 consists of 13 residues. The V gene's germline CDR1 is MNHEY and CDR2 SVGAGI. Trimming stripped 2 bases from V and 5 bases from J, with 9 bases between. The CDR3 sequence: CASSYRYSTEAFF. In nucleotides, the CDR3 is TGTGCCAGCAGTTACCGTTACAGTACTGAAGCTTTCTTT.

V usage is TRBV28 and J usage is TRBJ1-2, with 8 nucleotides matching TRBD1. The V and J ends lost 5 bases and 7 bases, in that order; junction bases with no gene match: 9. Per germline, CDR1 MDHEN and CDR2 SYDVKM. The CDR3 consists of 14 residues. The CDR3, as DNA: TGTGCCAGCAGTGCCGAGGACAGGGTGGGTGGCTACACCTTC. Protein product: CASSAEDRVGGYTF.

V and J are TRBV5-4 and TRBJ1-2; D possibly corresponds to TRBD1 (6 bases). Germline loops: CDR1 SGHNT, CDR2 YYREEE (reference sequence). The CDR3 consists of 14 residues. Trimming left V 4 bases short and J 2 bases short, with 12 bases between. The CDR3 protein is CASSAEGGNYGYTF. In DNA, the CDR3 is TGTGCCAGCAGCGCCGAGGGGGGGAACTATGGCTACACCTTC.